This section outlines one T cell receptor (beta chain) sequence together with its context. The protocol was immunoSEQ multiplex PCR, while the TCRdb copy is restricted to in-frame clones and leaves out a portion. This sample has tens of thousands of clones, with 70% to 90% found just once. This record comes from a study of T cells after posttransplantation cyclophosphamide. CDR3 length: 15 amino acids. From germline, CDR1 is SNHLY and CDR2 FYNNEI. V lost 1 base and J lost 0, with 8 bases in between. Material for sequencing was PBMCs. The TCR was taken from a man aged 30-40 years with a blood cancer, CMV-positive, and with a related stem cell donor. The chain combines TRBV2 with TRBJ2-3; no clear D. The CDR3 DNA sequence: TGTGCCAGCAGTGAAGAGCTCGTTAGCACAGATACGCAGTATTTT. As protein: CASSEELVSTDTQYF.